This T cell receptor (beta chain) was recovered during a study of blood T cell repertoires in COVID-19. About the study: Samples representing acute and convalescent COVID-19 were sourced from the United States, Italy and Spain. Sample material is recorded as cDNA or gDNA derived from T cells, B-cell-depleted T cells, or PBMCs.

In the authors' workflow: By means of reference gene primer amplification, nucleated cell counts were estimated. Produced via immunoSEQ multiplex PCR; TCRdb's table is partial and in-frame only. The DNA gave D and trimming, while V, J and clone size come from that table. Among under 250,000 clones listed, around 84% were seen once. V was shortened by 0 bases and J by 4 bases, with 10 bases between the two germline ends. Germline V CDR1 and CDR2: SGHKS, YYEKEE (reference sequence). The CDR3 covers 14 residues. V usage is TRBV5-5 and J usage is TRBJ2-5; possibly TRBD2 for D (7 bases). Sequencing was performed on peripheral blood. The receptor was isolated from a woman aged 70-85 years with active or convalescent COVID-19. The CDR3 region has the DNA TGTGCCAGCAGCTTGGAGGGGGGGGCAGAGACCCAGTACTTC. It codes for CASSLEGGAETQYF.